Presented here are 8 T cell receptor beta chains from one specimen sequenced in a study of blood T cell repertoires in COVID-19. Generated by immunoSEQ multiplex PCR, the TCRdb table keeps only in-frame clones and is missing some. The table shows about 140,000 clones, with approximately 91% occurring only once. Material: peripheral blood. The source of these receptors is a man aged 50 to 59 with active or convalescent COVID-19.

The chain recombines TRBV5-1 with TRBJ2-1; D may be TRBD2 (6 bases). V was trimmed by 5 bases and J by 3 bases, leaving 12 bases between them. This CDR3 region has 14 residues. Germline CDR1 reads SGHRS; CDR2 reads YFSETQ. CDR3 region: CASRVSGNYNEQFF. The CDR3 DNA is TGCGCCAGCAGGGTTAGCGGAAACTACAATGAGCAGTTCTTC.

This clone was observed once. The chain employs TRBV10-3 and TRBJ2-7; the D gene is possibly TRBD1 (6 bases). This CDR3 is 15 amino acids long. V shed 0 bases and J shed 2 bases, with 11 bases lying between them. Germline V gives CDR1 ENHRY, CDR2 SYGVKD. The CDR3 here is CAISESIRQAYEQYF. The CDR3 DNA reads TGTGCCATCAGTGAGTCAATTCGACAGGCCTACGAGCAGTACTTC.

This clone was seen a few times. The chain combines TRBV4-2 with TRBJ2-1, with 13 bases fitting TRBD2. The CDR3 has 17 amino acids. CDR1 and CDR2 from the germline V gene are LGHNA and YNFKEQ. V lost 1 base to trimming and J lost 5 bases; unmatched junction nucleotides: 5. The CDR3 loop reads CASSQGLAGGQDNEQFF. CDR3 DNA: TGTGCCAGCAGCCAAGGACTAGCGGGAGGCCAGGACAATGAGCAGTTCTTC.

The chain recombines TRBV7-2 with TRBJ2-2, with D possibly being TRBD1 (6 bases). The germline V gene encodes CDR1 SGHTA and CDR2 FQGNSA. The V and J ends lost 3 bases and 1 base respectively, with 9 bases between them. The CDR3 totals 15 residues. The CDR3 DNA reads TGTGCCAGCAGCTTGCAGACAGGGAACACCGGGGAGCTGTTTTTT. It yields the protein CASSLQTGNTGELFF.

The chain links TRBV28 to TRBJ1-5; possibly TRBD1 for D (5 bases). The CDR3 consists of 15 residues. The germline CDR1 and CDR2 sequences are MDHEN and SYDVKM. V was trimmed by 6 bases and J by 1 base, leaving 13 bases between them. CDR3 protein: CASRRGAASNQPQHF. The CDR3 coding sequence is TGTGCCAGCAGGCGGGGCGCAGCGAGCAATCAGCCCCAGCATTTT.

The rearrangement links TRBV5-4 to TRBJ2-2; 9 bases align to TRBD1. CDR3 size: 16 residues. The germline V gene encodes CDR1 SGHNT and CDR2 YYREEE (reference sequence). J was trimmed by 6 bases and V by 5 bases; bases with no gene match: 11. The CDR3 DNA reads TGTGCCAGCAGTTTTCGTCCCGGGACAGGGTCCGGGGAGCTGTTTTTT. As protein: CASSFRPGTGSGELFF.

This chain joins TRBV19 and TRBJ2-1; 12 nucleotides match TRBD2. The CDR3 totals 15 residues. V shed 6 bases and J 6 bases; nucleotides not matched to a gene: 6. Per germline, CDR1 LNHDA and CDR2 SQIVND (reference sequence). The CDR3 loop reads CASRVGTSGRNEQFF. CDR3 bases: TGTGCCAGTAGAGTCGGGACTAGCGGGCGCAATGAGCAGTTCTTC. The full variable domain, rest sourced from reference TRBV19 and TRBJ2-1, is DGGITQSPKYLFRKEGQNVTLSCEQNLNHDAMYWYRQDPGQGLRLIYYSQIVNDFQKGDIAEGYSVSREKKESFPLTVTSAQKNPTAFYLCASRVGTSGRNEQFFGPGTRLTVL.

The V gene is TRBV4-2, the J gene TRBJ2-1; TRBD2 matches at 11 bases. Germline assignment: CDR1 LGHNA and CDR2 YNFKEQ. This CDR3 region has 15 residues. Trimming cost V 4 bases and J 8 bases; bases outside gene matches: 7. The CDR3 nucleotides read TGTGCCAGCAGCCTACTAGCGGGAGATTTTGATGAGCAGTTCTTC. This translates into CASSLLAGDFDEQFF.